Given below is one TCR beta chain in context. Its antigen is as yet unknown. In each sample, at least 6 million PBMCs were isolated. These data originate in a study of blood T cells in healthy people across ages. A sample-barcoded 5' primer and a J-beta primer mix were used in a second PCR of roughly 7 to 11 cycles. Tags on each cDNA molecule came from a template-switch adaptor with 12 random nucleotides. A single record per CDR3 protein comes from TCRdb applying MiXCR to the 5' RACE reads. Of more than 800,000 distinct CDR3 sequences in the sample, 40% to 55% are singletons; the top ten hold under 20%. Study-level results: While age rose, TCR beta diversity per million T cells dropped in a roughly linear way. Unknown donor CMV status possibly confounded expanded clonotype changes.

The sequenced material came from blood. The clonotype comes from a woman aged 60-75 years in good health.

CDR3 in DNA: TGCAGTGCCATTCACGTAGGCAACCGGGACTACCTCTACGAGCAGTACTTC. The encoded protein is CSAIHVGNRDYLYEQYF. The chain links TRBV20-1 to TRBJ2-7; the match to TRBD2 covers 7 bases. Looked up from germline, CDR1 is DFQATT and CDR2 is SNEGSKA (reference sequence). Trimming cost V 6 bases and J 3 bases; bases outside gene matches: 20. This CDR3 has 17 amino acids.